A single sample gave rise to the 24 T cell receptor beta chains below, sequenced in a study of blood T cell repertoires in COVID-19. TCRdb's copy holds only in-frame clones and misses some; the assay was immunoSEQ multiplex PCR. The sample records 150,000 or so clones, roughly 87% being singletons. Material: PBMCs or T cells enriched from blood (not recorded which). All receptors come from a woman in her 40s who had been exposed to COVID-19.

The genes are TRBV28 and TRBJ2-5, with 9 bases identical to TRBD1. Germline V gene data show CDR1 as MDHEN and CDR2 as SYDVKM. V shed 5 bases, J shed 4 bases, and the junction held 8 bases outside the gene matches. CDR3 length: 15 amino acids. The CDR3: CASSLPRTGVETQYF. CDR3 in DNA: TGTGCCAGCAGTCTCCCGAGGACAGGGGTAGAGACCCAGTACTTC.

The chain combines TRBV9 with TRBJ2-2, with D tentatively TRBD2 (6 bases). Trimming shortened V by 1 base and J by 6 bases, and 10 bases separated the two germline ends. The CDR3 is made up of 14 amino acids. Germline CDR1 SGDLS, CDR2 YYNGEE. Here the CDR3 DNA reads TGTGCCAGCAGCGTACTAGCGAATTCCGGGGAGCTGTTTTTT. Protein product: CASSVLANSGELFF.

The chain has TRBV7-9 and TRBJ1-5; possibly TRBD1 for D (6 bases). V was clipped by 5 bases and J by 4 bases, with 15 bases between them. Germline V gives CDR1 SEHNR, CDR2 FQNEAQ (reference sequence). The CDR3 totals 15 residues. For the CDR3, the DNA is TGTGCCAGCAGCGAGGCCAGGGGAAGAAATCAGCCCCAGCATTTT. This encodes CASSEARGRNQPQHF.

The chain recombines TRBV7-8 with TRBJ1-2; 8 bases align to TRBD1. Germline CDR1 and CDR2: SGHVS and FQNEAQ. This CDR3 region has 12 residues. The ends lost 5 bases at V and 8 bases at J; junction bases unmatched: 4. CDR3 region: CASSPRTGGYTF. CDR3 DNA: TGTGCCAGCAGCCCCCGGACAGGGGGCTACACCTTC. The full variable domain, rest sourced from reference TRBV7-8 and TRBJ1-2, is GAGVSQSPRYKVAKRGQDVALRCDPISGHVSLFWYQQALGQGPEFLTYFQNEAQLDKSGLPSDRFFAERPEGSVSTLKIQRTQQEDSAVYLCASSPRTGGYTFGSGTRLTVV.

V usage is TRBV10-3 and J usage is TRBJ1-4; D perhaps matches TRBD1 (5 bases). The CDR3 loop spans 15 amino acids. Germline CDR1 ENHRY, CDR2 SYGVKD. V lost 3 bases and J 8 bases, leaving 16 bases between the germline ends. Here the CDR3 reads CAISDPRGIGEKLFF. CDR3 sequence (DNA): TGTGCCATCAGTGATCCCCGGGGGATAGGCGAAAAACTGTTTTTT.

The rearrangement joins TRBV7-2 to TRBJ2-6; TRBD1 agrees at 11 bases. The V gene end was trimmed by 1 base and the J gene end by 1 base; junction bases not matched to a gene: 6. This CDR3 is 19 amino acids long. From germline, CDR1 is SGHTA and CDR2 FQGNSA. CDR3 nucleotides: TGTGCCAGCAGCTTAGTCTTCGGGACAGGGGGTTCTGGGGCCAACGTCCTGACTTTC. Its translation is CASSLVFGTGGSGANVLTF.

This chain connects TRBV5-1 to TRBJ1-3, with TRBD1 matching over 9 bases. V gave up 0 bases and J gave up 3 bases; unmatched junction bases: 4. The CDR3 loop spans 16 amino acids. CDR1 and CDR2 from the germline V gene are SGHRS and YFSETQ. CDR3 nucleotide sequence: TGCGCCAGCAGCTTGGTAGGACAGGGGTTTGGAAACACCATATATTTT. Amino acids: CASSLVGQGFGNTIYF.

The chain recombines TRBV10-2 with TRBJ1-2; possibly TRBD1 for D (5 bases). V lost 1 base, J lost 8 bases, and 14 bases lay in between. Germline V gene data show CDR1 as WSHSY and CDR2 as SAAADI. The CDR3 is 14 residues long. The CDR3 DNA reads as TGCGCCAGCAGTGAGTGGGGCGATACGAGGGGCTACACCTTC. Its protein product is CASSEWGDTRGYTF.

J is TRBJ1-5 and V is TRBV3-1 (or the pseudogene TRBV3-2); perhaps TRBD1 as D (5 bases). Deletions cut 5 bases from V and 2 bases from J, with 19 bases between. The germline V gene encodes CDR1 LGHDT and CDR2 YNNKEL (reference sequence). This CDR3 contains 17 residues. The CDR3 region is CASSYSGGQGGNQPQHF. The DNA of the CDR3 is TGTGCCAGCAGCTACTCAGGAGGGCAAGGGGGCAATCAGCCCCAGCATTTT.

This clone was observed a single time. CDR3 sequence: CASSFLPAGTHEQYF. For the CDR3, the DNA is TGTGCCAGTAGTTTCCTCCCTGCAGGTACCCACGAGCAGTACTTC. The J gene is TRBJ2-7, the V gene TRBV19; no firm D call. V lost 5 bases to trimming and J lost 5 bases, with 19 bases between them. The CDR3 sequence is 15 residues long. CDR1 is LNHDA, CDR2 SQIVND, per germline (reference sequence).

This sequence joins TRBV28 and TRBJ1-5, with 7 bases aligning to TRBD1. V lost 6 bases, J lost 7 bases, and 6 bases stayed unmatched. This CDR3 has 13 amino acids. Germline loops: CDR1 MDHEN, CDR2 SYDVKM. The CDR3 DNA follows: TGTGCCAGCAGGGCGACAGGGCGACAGCCCCAGCATTTT. It translates to CASRATGRQPQHF.

This sequence joins TRBV14 and TRBJ2-5; TRBD2 is a possible D gene (7 bases). V shed 1 base and J shed 1 base, with 13 bases lying between them. The CDR3 has 16 amino acids. Looked up from germline, CDR1 is SGHDN and CDR2 is FVKESK. CDR3 loop: CASSQVWGGAQETQYF. The CDR3 nucleotides read TGTGCCAGCAGCCAAGTATGGGGGGGCGCCCAAGAGACCCAGTACTTC.

The CDR3 nucleotides read TGTGCCAGCAGCTCGGACAGGGACGAGCAGTACTTC. Protein product: CASSSDRDEQYF. The chain combines TRBV5-6 with TRBJ2-7; the match to TRBD1 covers 8 bases. CDR3 length equals 12 residues. Trimming removed 3 bases from V and 5 bases from J; junction bases left unmatched: 1. Germline V gene sequence: CDR1 SGHDT, CDR2 YYEEEE.

The rearrangement joins TRBV12-5 to TRBJ2-1, with TRBD2 identical over 7 bases. The V and J ends lost 2 bases and 1 base, in that order; junction bases with no gene match: 8. The CDR3 consists of 17 residues. Germline V lookup: CDR1 LGHNT, CDR2 FRNRAP. As DNA, the CDR3 is TGTGCTAGTGGTTTGAGCTCCCAGCGGGGTTCCTACAATGAGCAGTTCTTC. Protein: CASGLSSQRGSYNEQFF.

This clone showed up just once. This rearrangement joins TRBV9 to TRBJ1-5, with 10 nucleotides matching TRBD1. The CDR3 totals 15 residues. V was clipped by 0 bases and J by 5 bases; unmatched bases: 2. Per the germline V gene, CDR1 is SGDLS and CDR2 is YYNGEE. The DNA of the CDR3 is TGTGCCAGCAGCGTAGGGACAGGGGGATATCAGCCCCAGCATTTT. Protein: CASSVGTGGYQPQHF.

This rearrangement joins TRBV27 to TRBJ1-5; 8 positions agree with TRBD1. This CDR3 comprises 18 residues. Germline values: CDR1 MNHEY, CDR2 SMNVEV (reference sequence). Losses at the gene ends were 3 bases for V and 7 bases for J; bases not matched to a gene: 17. CDR3 nucleotide sequence: TGTGCCAGCAGTTTCCTTTCGTCAGGGGGCGCATTAGGGCAGCCCCAGCATTTT. Its translation: CASSFLSSGGALGQPQHF.

The chain uses TRBV19 and TRBJ1-4; 9 bases map to TRBD1. Germline CDR1 is LNHDA and CDR2 is SQIVND (reference sequence). The trim removed 4 bases at V and 1 base at J, leaving 1 base unmatched. The CDR3 runs 15 residues. CDR3 region: CASSRTGVTNEKLFF. DNA of the CDR3: TGTGCCAGTAGTAGGACAGGGGTAACTAATGAAAAACTGTTTTTT.

V gene TRBV6-5 combines with J gene TRBJ1-2; 8 bases are a match to TRBD1. Germline-derived CDR1 and CDR2 are MNHEY and SVGAGI. J lost 1 base, V lost 4 bases, and 5 bases had no gene match. The CDR3 is 15 residues long. Here the CDR3 reads CASSSLGQVNYGYTF. The CDR3 coding sequence is TGTGCCAGCAGTTCCCTGGGACAGGTTAACTATGGCTACACCTTC.

The rearrangement links TRBV28 to TRBJ1-2; 7 nucleotides agree with TRBD1. The germline CDR1 and CDR2 sequences are MDHEN and SYDVKM. After removal of 7 bases from V and 8 bases from J, the junction contained 7 bases not matched to a gene. The CDR3 covers 12 residues. The CDR3 nucleotides are TGTGCCAGCAATAAGGGGGCATTCGGCTACACCTTC. Its translation is CASNKGAFGYTF.

For the CDR3, the DNA is TGTGCCATCAATCATGGGACAGTCATGGATGAGCAGTTCTTC. It yields the protein CAINHGTVMDEQFF. The V call is TRBV10-3, the J call TRBJ2-1, with 7 bases matching TRBD1. This CDR3 is 14 amino acids long. CDR1 and CDR2 (germline): ENHRY, SYGVKD. J gave up 8 bases and V 7 bases, and 11 bases lay outside the gene matches.

This chain joins TRBV14 and TRBJ2-2; D call uncertain. Germline CDR1 is SGHDN and CDR2 is FVKESK. The CDR3 runs to 13 residues. V was shortened by 2 bases and J by 1 base, with 2 bases between the two germline ends. CDR3 sequence (DNA): TGTGCCAGCAGCCAACTGAACACCGGGGAGCTGTTTTTT. This gives the protein CASSQLNTGELFF.

The chain couples TRBV29-1 to TRBJ2-3; D ambiguous. Germline lookup yields CDR1 SQVTM and CDR2 ANQGSEA. V lost 3 bases to trimming and J lost 5 bases, with 9 bases between them. This CDR3 spans 12 amino acids. Written as DNA, the CDR3 is TGCAGCGTTGACCCGTCCGGAGATACGCAGTATTTT. Translated: CSVDPSGDTQYF.

The chain carries TRBV11-2 and TRBJ1-3; 8 bases match TRBD1. CDR1 is SGHAT, CDR2 FQNNGV, per germline. This CDR3 has 14 residues. The V segment lost 6 bases and the J segment 8 bases; nucleotides outside the gene matches: 9. In DNA, the CDR3 is TGTGCCAGCAGTTTTACCGGGACAGGTCACACCATATATTTT. Translating it yields CASSFTGTGHTIYF. The complete variable domain, with remaining parts taken from reference TRBV11-2 and TRBJ1-3, reads EAGVAQSPRYKIIEKRQSVAFWCNPISGHATLYWYQQILGQGPKLLIQFQNNGVVDDSQLPKDRFSAERLKGVDSTLKIQPAKLEDSAVYLCASSFTGTGHTIYFGEGSWLTVV.

The rearrangement joins TRBV11-3 to TRBJ2-1; possible D gene TRBD1, 6 bases. Germline V gene sequence: CDR1 SGHNT, CDR2 YENEEA. The CDR3 is made up of 14 amino acids. V dropped 5 bases and J dropped 6 bases, with 14 bases sitting between them. The CDR3 protein is CASSRTQGSNEQFF. The CDR3 region has the DNA TGTGCCAGCAGCCGCACACAGGGTAGCAATGAGCAGTTCTTC.